This TCR beta chain was recorded in a study of T cell repertoires in cytomegalovirus infection. Study outcomes and limitations: Carriers of CMV and the relevant HLA type were discriminated by public TCR beta frequency.

This CDR3 spans 13 amino acids. The V and J ends lost 1 base and 4 bases respectively, with 7 bases between them. Germline CDR1 is MDHEN and CDR2 is SYDVKM. The table lists this clonotype with a few counts. The target antigen is unknown. Each CDR3 protein gets one entry after TCRdb re-called the reads with MiXCR. Among roughly 640,000 distinct CDR3 sequences listed, 20% to 25% were seen once. The chain employs TRBV28 and TRBJ2-5; D remains ambiguous. Source material: CD8+ T cells from PBMCs. The receptor's source is a human donor in good health (CMV status not recorded). Some clones in this sample may be carry-over from other donors' samples. CDR3 nucleotides: TGTGCCAGCAGTTTATTAGGGATAGAGACCCAGTACTTC. This codes for CASSLLGIETQYF.